A selection of T cell receptor beta chains follows, all from one sample in a study of chemoradiotherapy in HPV16-positive cancers. Here immunoSEQ multiplex PCR was the method, and the copy in TCRdb shows in-frame clones only, minus some. The data show 65,000 to 80,000 clones, about 90% seen once. The source material was blood, sampled from a patient who underwent chemoradiotherapy. These receptors were obtained from a human donor with HPV-associated anogenital cancer. The CDR3 runs from the conserved cysteine through the conserved F or W. Fields, in order: CDR3 protein, V gene, J gene, D gene. A D gene is named only where the DNA matches it firmly.

CDR3: CASSLTLAGVYNEQFF
V: TRBV5-1
J: TRBJ2-1
D: TRBD2

CDR3: CASSLQGALESEKLFF
V: TRBV5-1
J: TRBJ1-4
D: TRBD1

CDR3: CASSGVIPFYGYTF
V: TRBV25-1
J: TRBJ1-2
D: .

CDR3: CASSLPGRDPARNTIYF
V: TRBV5-4
J: TRBJ1-3
D: .

CDR3: CASSSTSGGDTQYF
V: TRBV18
J: TRBJ2-3
D: TRBD2

CDR3: CASSYRASPLHF
V: TRBV6-5
J: TRBJ1-6
D: .

CDR3: CASTATQGVTFSNSPLHF
V: TRBV6-8
J: TRBJ1-6
D: .

CDR3: CASSPKGPYEQYF
V: TRBV18
J: TRBJ2-7
D: .

CDR3: CATFSGQGRSYEQYF
V: TRBV10-3
J: TRBJ2-7
D: TRBD1

CDR3: CASSLRTGETLEAFF
V: TRBV6-5
J: TRBJ1-1
D: .

CDR3: CASSWLPGSNQPQHF
V: TRBV6-6
J: TRBJ1-5
D: .

CDR3: CASSLGDGYEQYF
V: TRBV7-3
J: TRBJ2-7
D: .

CDR3: CASSLSGGTDTQYF
V: TRBV7-9
J: TRBJ2-3
D: TRBD2

CDR3: CASSLTRIGEQFF
V: TRBV7-3
J: TRBJ2-1
D: .

CDR3: CASSSGTANEKLFF
V: TRBV7-9
J: TRBJ1-4
D: TRBD1

CDR3: CASSLEGQRNQPQHF
V: TRBV5-1
J: TRBJ1-5
D: .

CDR3: CASSLWANTEAFF
V: TRBV7-8
J: TRBJ1-1
D: .